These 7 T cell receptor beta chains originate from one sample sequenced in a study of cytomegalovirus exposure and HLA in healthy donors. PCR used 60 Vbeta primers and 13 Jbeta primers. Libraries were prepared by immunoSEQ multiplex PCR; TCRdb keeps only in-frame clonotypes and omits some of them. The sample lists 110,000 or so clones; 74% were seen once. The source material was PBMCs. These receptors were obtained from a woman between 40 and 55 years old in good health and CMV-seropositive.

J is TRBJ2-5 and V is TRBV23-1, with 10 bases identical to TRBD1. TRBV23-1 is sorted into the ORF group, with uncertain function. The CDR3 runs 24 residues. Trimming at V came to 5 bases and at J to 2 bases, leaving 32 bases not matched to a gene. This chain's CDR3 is CASSKGWTGGVHGEKGGTQETQYF. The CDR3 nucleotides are TGCGCCAGCAGTAAAGGGTGGACAGGGGGGGTCCATGGAGAGAAGGGGGGCACACAAGAGACCCAGTACTTC.

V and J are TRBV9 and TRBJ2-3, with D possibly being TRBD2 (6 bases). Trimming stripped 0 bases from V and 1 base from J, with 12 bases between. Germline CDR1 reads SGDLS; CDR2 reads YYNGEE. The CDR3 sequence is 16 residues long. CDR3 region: CASSVASVPRTDTQYF. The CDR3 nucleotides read TGTGCCAGCAGCGTAGCTAGCGTTCCCCGCACAGATACGCAGTATTTT. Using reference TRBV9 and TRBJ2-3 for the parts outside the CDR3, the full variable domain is DSGVTQTPKHLITATGQRVTLRCSPRSGDLSVYWYQQSLDQGLQFLIQYYNGEERAKGNILERFSAQQFPDLHSELNLSSLELGDSALYFCASSVASVPRTDTQYFGPGTRLTVL.

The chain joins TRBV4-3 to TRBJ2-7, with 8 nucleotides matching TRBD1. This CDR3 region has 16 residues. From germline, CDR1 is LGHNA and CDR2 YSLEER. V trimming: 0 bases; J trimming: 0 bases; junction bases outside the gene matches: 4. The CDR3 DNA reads TGCGCCAGCAGCCAAGAACCGGGACAGGCCTCCTACGAGCAGTACTTC. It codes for CASSQEPGQASYEQYF.

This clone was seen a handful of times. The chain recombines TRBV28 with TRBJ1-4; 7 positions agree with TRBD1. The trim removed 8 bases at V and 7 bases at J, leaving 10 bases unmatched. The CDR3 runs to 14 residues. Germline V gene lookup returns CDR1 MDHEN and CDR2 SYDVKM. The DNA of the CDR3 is TGTGCCAGCGGGGGGACAGAGGGGGGTGAAAAACTGTTTTTT. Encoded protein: CASGGTEGGEKLFF.

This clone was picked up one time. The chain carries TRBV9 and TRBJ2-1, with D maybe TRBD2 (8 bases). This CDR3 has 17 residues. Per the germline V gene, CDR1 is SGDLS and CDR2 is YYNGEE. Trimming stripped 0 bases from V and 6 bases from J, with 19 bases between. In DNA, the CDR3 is TGTGCCAGCAGCGTAGTCGGGGGGGCAGGGGGGGCCAATGAGCAGTTCTTC. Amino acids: CASSVVGGAGGANEQFF.

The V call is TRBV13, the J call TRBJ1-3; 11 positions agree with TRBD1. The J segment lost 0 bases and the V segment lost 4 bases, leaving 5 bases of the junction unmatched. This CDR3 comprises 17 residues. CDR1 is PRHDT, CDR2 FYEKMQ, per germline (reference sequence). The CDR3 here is CASSSGTGGPSGNTIYF. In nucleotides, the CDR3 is TGTGCCAGCAGCTCAGGGACAGGGGGACCCTCTGGAAACACCATATATTTT.

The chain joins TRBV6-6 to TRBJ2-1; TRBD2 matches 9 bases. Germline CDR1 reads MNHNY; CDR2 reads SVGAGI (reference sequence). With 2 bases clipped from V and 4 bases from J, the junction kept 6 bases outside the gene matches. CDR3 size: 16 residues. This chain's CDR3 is CASSYGSGSLYNEQFF. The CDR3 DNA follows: TGTGCCAGCAGTTACGGTAGCGGGAGCCTATACAATGAGCAGTTCTTC.